This T cell receptor (beta chain) was observed in a study of technical replicates of blood from a handful of donors. The table came from immunoSEQ multiplex PCR; TCRdb's copy has only in-frame clones and leaves some out. There are around 68,000 clones in the sample; 90% to 95% occur only once, and roughly 0.4% lies in the top ten. This CDR3 is built from 15 residues. V lost 10 bases, J lost 2 bases, and 15 bases lay in between. CDR1 is WSHSY, CDR2 SAAADI, per germline. This sequence was found in a human donor in good health. Some clones in this sample may be carry-over from other donors' samples. Sequenced sample: T cells isolated from PBMCs. This chain links TRBV10-2 with TRBJ2-6, with a weak D call TRBD1 (5 bases). CDR3 nucleotide sequence: TGCGCCATGTCGACCTTAGGGGCTGGGGCCAACGTCCTGACTTTC. Its protein product is CAMSTLGAGANVLTF.